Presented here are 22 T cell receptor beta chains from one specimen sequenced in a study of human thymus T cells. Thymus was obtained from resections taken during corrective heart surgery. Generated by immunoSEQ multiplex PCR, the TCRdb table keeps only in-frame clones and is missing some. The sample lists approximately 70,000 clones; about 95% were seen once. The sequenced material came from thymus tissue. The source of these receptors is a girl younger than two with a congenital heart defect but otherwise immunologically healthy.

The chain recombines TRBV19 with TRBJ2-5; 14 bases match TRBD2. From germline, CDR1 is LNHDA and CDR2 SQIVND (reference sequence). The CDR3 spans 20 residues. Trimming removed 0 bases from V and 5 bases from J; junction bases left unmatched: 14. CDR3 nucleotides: TGTGCCAGTAGTATAGATAGGAAACCGGGACTAGCGGGAGTTTGGGAGACCCAGTACTTC. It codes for CASSIDRKPGLAGVWETQYF.

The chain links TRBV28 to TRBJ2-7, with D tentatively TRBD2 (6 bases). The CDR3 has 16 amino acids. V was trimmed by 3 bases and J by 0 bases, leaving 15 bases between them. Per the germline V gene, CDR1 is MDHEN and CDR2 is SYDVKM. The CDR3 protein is CASSFGIGRLSYEQYF. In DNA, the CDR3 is TGTGCCAGCAGTTTTGGTATAGGGAGGCTCTCCTACGAGCAGTACTTC. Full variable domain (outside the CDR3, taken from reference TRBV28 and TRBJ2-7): DVKVTQSSRYLVKRTGEKVFLECVQDMDHENMFWYRQDPGLGLRLIYFSYDVKMKEKGDIPEGYSVSREKKERFSLILESASTNQTSMYLCASSFGIGRLSYEQYFGPGTRLTVT.

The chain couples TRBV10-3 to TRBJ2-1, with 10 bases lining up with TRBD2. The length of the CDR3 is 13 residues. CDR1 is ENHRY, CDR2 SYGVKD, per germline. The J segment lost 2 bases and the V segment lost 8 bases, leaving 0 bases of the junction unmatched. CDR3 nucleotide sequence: TGTGCCATCGGGACTAGCGCCTACAATGAGCAGTTCTTC. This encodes CAIGTSAYNEQFF.

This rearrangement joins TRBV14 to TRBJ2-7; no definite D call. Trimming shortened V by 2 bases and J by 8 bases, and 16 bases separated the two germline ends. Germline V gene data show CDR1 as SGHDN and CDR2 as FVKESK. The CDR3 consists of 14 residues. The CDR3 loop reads CASSQYRQPGQQYF. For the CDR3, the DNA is TGTGCCAGCAGCCAATATCGGCAGCCCGGACAGCAGTACTTC.

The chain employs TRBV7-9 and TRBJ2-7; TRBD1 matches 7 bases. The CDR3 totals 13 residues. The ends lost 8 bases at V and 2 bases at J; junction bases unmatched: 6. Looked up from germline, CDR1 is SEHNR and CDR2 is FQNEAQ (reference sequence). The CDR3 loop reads CASGQVVPYEQYF. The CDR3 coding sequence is TGTGCCAGCGGACAGGTAGTCCCCTACGAGCAGTACTTC.

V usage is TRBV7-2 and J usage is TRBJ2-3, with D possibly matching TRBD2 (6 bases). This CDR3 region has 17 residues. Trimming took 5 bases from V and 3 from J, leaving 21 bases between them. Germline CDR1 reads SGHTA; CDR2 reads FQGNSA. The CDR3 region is CASSQSGGGDVTDTQYF. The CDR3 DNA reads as TGTGCCAGCAGCCAAAGTGGTGGCGGGGACGTTACAGATACGCAGTATTTT.

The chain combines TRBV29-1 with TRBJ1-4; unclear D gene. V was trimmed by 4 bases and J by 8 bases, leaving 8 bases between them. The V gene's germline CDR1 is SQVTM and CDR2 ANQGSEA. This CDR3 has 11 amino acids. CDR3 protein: CSVVTREKLFF. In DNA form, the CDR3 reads TGCAGCGTTGTAACACGAGAAAAACTGTTTTTT.

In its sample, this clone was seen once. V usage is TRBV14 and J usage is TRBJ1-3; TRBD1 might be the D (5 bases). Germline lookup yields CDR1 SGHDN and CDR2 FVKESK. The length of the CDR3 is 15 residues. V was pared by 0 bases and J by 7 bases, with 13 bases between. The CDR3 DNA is TGTGCCAGCAGCCAAGAAGGGCGCGGGGCCAACACCATATATTTT. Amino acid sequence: CASSQEGRGANTIYF.

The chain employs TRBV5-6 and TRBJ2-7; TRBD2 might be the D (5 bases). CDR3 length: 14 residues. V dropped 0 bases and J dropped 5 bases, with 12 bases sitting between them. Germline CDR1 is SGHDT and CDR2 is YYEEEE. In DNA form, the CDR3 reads TGTGCCAGCAGCTTGGTACCTAGCCGGGACGAGCAGTACTTC. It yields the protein CASSLVPSRDEQYF.

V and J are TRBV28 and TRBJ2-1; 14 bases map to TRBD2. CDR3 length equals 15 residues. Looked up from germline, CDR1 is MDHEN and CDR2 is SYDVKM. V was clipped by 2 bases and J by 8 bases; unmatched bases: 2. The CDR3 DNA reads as TGTGCCAGCAGTTTAGGACTAGCGGGAGGACATGAGCAGTTCTTC. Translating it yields CASSLGLAGGHEQFF.

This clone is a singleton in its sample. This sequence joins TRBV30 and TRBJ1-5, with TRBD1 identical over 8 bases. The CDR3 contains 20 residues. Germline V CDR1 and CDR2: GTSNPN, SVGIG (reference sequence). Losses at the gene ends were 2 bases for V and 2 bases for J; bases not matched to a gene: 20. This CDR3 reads CAWSIPNLDRGIGGNQPQHF. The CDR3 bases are TGTGCCTGGAGTATCCCAAATTTAGACAGGGGCATAGGTGGCAATCAGCCCCAGCATTTT.

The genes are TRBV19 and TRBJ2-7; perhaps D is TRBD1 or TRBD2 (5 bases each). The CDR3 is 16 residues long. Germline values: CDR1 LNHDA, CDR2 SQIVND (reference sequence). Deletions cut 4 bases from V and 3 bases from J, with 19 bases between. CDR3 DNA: TGTGCCAGTAGTACCCCTGCAGGCCCAGGGAGCTACGAGCAGTACTTC. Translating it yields CASSTPAGPGSYEQYF.

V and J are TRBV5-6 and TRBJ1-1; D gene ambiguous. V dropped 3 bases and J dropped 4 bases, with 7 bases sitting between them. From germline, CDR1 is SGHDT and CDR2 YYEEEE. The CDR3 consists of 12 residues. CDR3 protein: CASSSDTTEAFF. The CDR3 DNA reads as TGTGCCAGCAGCTCCGACACCACTGAAGCTTTCTTT.

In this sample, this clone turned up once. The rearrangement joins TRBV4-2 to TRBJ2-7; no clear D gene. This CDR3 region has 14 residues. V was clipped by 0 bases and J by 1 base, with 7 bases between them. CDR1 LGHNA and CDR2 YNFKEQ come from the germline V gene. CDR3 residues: CASSQDSPSYEQYF. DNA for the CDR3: TGTGCCAGCAGCCAAGACTCCCCGTCCTACGAGCAGTACTTC.

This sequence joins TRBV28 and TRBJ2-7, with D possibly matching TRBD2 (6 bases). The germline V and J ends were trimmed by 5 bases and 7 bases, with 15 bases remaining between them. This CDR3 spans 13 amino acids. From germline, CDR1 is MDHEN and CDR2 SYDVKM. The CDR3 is CASSDSPGGEQYF. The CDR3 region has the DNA TGTGCCAGCAGTGACTCTCCCGGGGGAGAGCAGTACTTC.

The CDR3 DNA follows: TGTGCCAGCTCACCCCAGGGCCTCCGGGACAGACCCTCTGAGCAGTACTTC. It yields the protein CASSPQGLRDRPSEQYF. This sequence joins TRBV18 and TRBJ2-7, with 7 bases matching TRBD1. The CDR3 covers 17 residues. Germline loops: CDR1 KGHSH, CDR2 LQKENI. The V gene end was trimmed by 3 bases and the J gene end by 7 bases; junction bases not matched to a gene: 18.

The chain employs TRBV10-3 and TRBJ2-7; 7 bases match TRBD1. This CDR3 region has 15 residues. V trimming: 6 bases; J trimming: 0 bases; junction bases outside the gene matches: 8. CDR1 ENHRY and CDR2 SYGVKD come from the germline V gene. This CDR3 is CAIRAGTESSYEQYF. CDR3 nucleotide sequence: TGTGCCATCAGAGCCGGGACAGAGAGCTCCTACGAGCAGTACTTC.

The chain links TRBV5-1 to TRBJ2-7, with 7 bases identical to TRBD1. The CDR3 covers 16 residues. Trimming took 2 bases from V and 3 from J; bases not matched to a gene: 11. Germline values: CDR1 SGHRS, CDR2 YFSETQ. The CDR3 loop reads CASSLDRRDRIYEQYF. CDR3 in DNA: TGCGCCAGCAGCTTAGACCGCCGGGACAGAATCTACGAGCAGTACTTC.

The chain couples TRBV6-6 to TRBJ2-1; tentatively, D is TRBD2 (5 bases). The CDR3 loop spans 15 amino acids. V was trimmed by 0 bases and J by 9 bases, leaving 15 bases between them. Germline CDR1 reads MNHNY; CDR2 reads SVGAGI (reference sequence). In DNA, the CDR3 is TGTGCCAGCAGTTACTCTGGCGGGTTGGGGATTGAGCAGTTCTTC. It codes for CASSYSGGLGIEQFF.

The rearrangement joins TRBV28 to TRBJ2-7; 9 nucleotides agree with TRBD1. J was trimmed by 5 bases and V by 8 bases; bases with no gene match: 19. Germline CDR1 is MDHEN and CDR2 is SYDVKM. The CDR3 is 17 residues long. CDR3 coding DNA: TGTGCCAGCCGGCCATCCCCGCCCGGGACAGGGATAAACGAGCAGTACTTC. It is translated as CASRPSPPGTGINEQYF.

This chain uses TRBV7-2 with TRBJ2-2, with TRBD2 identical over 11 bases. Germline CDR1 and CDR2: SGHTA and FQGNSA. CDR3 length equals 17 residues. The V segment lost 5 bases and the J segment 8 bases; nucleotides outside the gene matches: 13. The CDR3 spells CASSPGGSGRECGELFF. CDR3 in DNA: TGTGCCAGCAGCCCCGGGGGTAGCGGGAGGGAATGTGGGGAGCTGTTTTTT.

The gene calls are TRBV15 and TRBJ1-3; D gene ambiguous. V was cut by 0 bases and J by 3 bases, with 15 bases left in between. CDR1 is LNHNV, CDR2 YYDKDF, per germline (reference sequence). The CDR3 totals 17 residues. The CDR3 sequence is CATSREVGGRLGNTIYF. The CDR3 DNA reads TGTGCCACCAGCAGAGAGGTGGGTGGAAGGCTTGGAAACACCATATATTTT.